The 32 T cell receptor beta chains given below trace back to one sample, sequenced in a study of T cell responses to AZD1222 COVID-19 vaccine. TCRdb's copy holds only in-frame clones and misses some; the assay was immunoSEQ multiplex PCR. The sample comprises fewer than 150,000 clones, about 94% of which are singletons, and roughly 0.91% rests with the top ten. This specimen consisted of peripheral blood, obtained on day 0 of AZD1222 vaccination. The receptors derive from an adult in good health.

CDR3 amino acids: CASSPPVSPLHF. The CDR3 nucleotides are TGTGCCAGCAGCCCCCCGGTTTCACCCCTCCACTTT. The J gene is TRBJ1-6, the V gene TRBV7-2; D unresolved. The CDR3 has 12 residues. Germline V gene sequence: CDR1 SGHTA, CDR2 FQGNSA. With 5 bases removed from V and 9 bases from J, the gap between germline ends came to 8 bases.

The chain uses TRBV7-9 and TRBJ1-5; D call uncertain. CDR3 size: 13 residues. V lost 1 base, J lost 7 bases, and 8 bases lay in between. Germline assignment: CDR1 SEHNR and CDR2 FQNEAQ (reference sequence). The CDR3, as DNA: TGTGCCAGCAGCTTAGGGCTTGAGCAGCCCCAGCATTTT. Protein product: CASSLGLEQPQHF.

V usage is TRBV7-2 and J usage is TRBJ2-1, with 14 bases aligning to TRBD2. The germline V gene encodes CDR1 SGHTA and CDR2 FQGNSA. The CDR3 covers 18 residues. J gave up 4 bases and V 5 bases, and 10 bases lay outside the gene matches. The DNA for the CDR3 is TGTGCCAGCAGCACAGGACTAGCGGGGGGAAACCCTTACAATGAGCAGTTCTTC. Translated: CASSTGLAGGNPYNEQFF.

The chain is built from TRBV5-1 and TRBJ2-1, with 9 bases matching TRBD2. The CDR3 is made up of 14 amino acids. Germline CDR1 reads SGHRS; CDR2 reads YFSETQ. The V gene end was trimmed by 3 bases and the J gene end by 8 bases; junction bases not matched to a gene: 6. The CDR3 DNA reads TGCGCCAGCAGCTCGGGACTAGCTGGCGATGAGCAGTTCTTC. This translates into CASSSGLAGDEQFF.

This clone was seen only once. The V gene is TRBV6-5, the J gene TRBJ1-5; D not certain. Trimming took off 0 bases at V and 6 bases at J, with 6 bases between the two ends. CDR1 and CDR2 from the germline V gene are MNHEY and SVGAGI. This CDR3 is 13 amino acids long. Here the CDR3 reads CASSYSNGQPQHF. In nucleotides, the CDR3 is TGTGCCAGCAGTTACTCGAATGGTCAGCCCCAGCATTTT.

This chain uses TRBV21-1 with TRBJ1-2. TRBV21-1 is noted as a pseudogene. This CDR3 is 16 amino acids long. CDR3 protein: CASSKVGSKGRGGYTF. The CDR3 nucleotides are TGTGCCAGCAGCAAAGTAGGGAGTAAGGGAAGGGGCGGCTACACCTTC.

The V call is TRBV6-5, the J call TRBJ1-1; 7 bases fit TRBD1. The V and J ends lost 11 bases and 2 bases, in that order; junction bases with no gene match: 14. The CDR3 is 15 amino acids. Germline V lookup: CDR1 MNHEY, CDR2 SVGAGI. CDR3: CASQGGGVSNTEAFF. The CDR3 nucleotides read TGTGCCTCCCAAGGGGGCGGTGTTAGCAACACTGAAGCTTTCTTT.

A remark on this clone: The junction does not match germline at one end; this may be a read error. This chain connects TRBV15 to TRBJ1-1; TRBD1 is a possible D gene (6 bases). From germline, CDR1 is LNHNV and CDR2 YYDKDF (reference sequence). The CDR3 loop spans 13 amino acids. Here the CDR3 DNA reads TGTGCCACCAGAAGAGATCGGGGGCTTGAAGCTTTCTTT. Protein: CATRRDRGLEAFF.

The chain joins TRBV29-1 to TRBJ2-2, with D unclear. Germline values: CDR1 SQVTM, CDR2 ANQGSEA. V lost 7 bases and J lost 4, with 13 bases in between. This CDR3 is 13 amino acids long. This CDR3 reads CSGKGIGTGELFF. The DNA for the CDR3 is TGCAGCGGGAAGGGTATTGGCACCGGGGAGCTGTTTTTT.

The V call is TRBV12-3 or TRBV12-4, the J call TRBJ2-7; weak D call: TRBD2 (6 bases). This CDR3 is built from 13 residues. The V end was cut by 6 bases, the J end by 4 bases, with 13 bases between. As DNA, the CDR3 is TGTGCCAGCAGCCGGCGGGGCCATTACGAGCAGTACTTC. The encoded protein is CASSRRGHYEQYF.

The V call is TRBV2, the J call TRBJ1-1, with 7 bases aligning to TRBD1. Germline loops: CDR1 SNHLY, CDR2 FYNNEI. The CDR3 contains 12 residues. The trim removed 10 bases at V and 7 bases at J, leaving 9 bases unmatched. The CDR3 sequence is CATKGQKVEAFF. In DNA, the CDR3 is TGTGCCACCAAGGGACAGAAGGTTGAAGCTTTCTTT.

The V gene is TRBV6-6, the J gene TRBJ1-5; possibly TRBD1 for D (6 bases). The CDR3 has 14 amino acids. CDR1 MNHNY and CDR2 SVGAGI come from the germline V gene (reference sequence). Trimming cost V 4 bases and J 3 bases, with 10 bases left between them. CDR3 sequence (DNA): TGTGCCAGCAGTTTAACAGGGTACAATCAGCCCCAGCATTTT. Protein product: CASSLTGYNQPQHF.

The V and J genes are TRBV7-8 and TRBJ1-1; no firm D call. The germline gives CDR1 SGHVS, CDR2 FQNEAQ. This CDR3 is 15 amino acids long. V shed 5 bases and J shed 0 bases, with 13 bases lying between them. CDR3 sequence: CASSERDTLNTEAFF. The CDR3 nucleotides are TGTGCCAGCAGCGAGCGAGACACTCTGAACACTGAAGCTTTCTTT.

The CDR3 bases are TGTGCCAGCGGGGGAACGGCGGACACCATATATTTT. This sequence encodes CASGGTADTIYF. The genes are TRBV6-5 and TRBJ1-3, with D possibly matching TRBD1 (5 bases). With 8 bases removed from V and 8 bases from J, the gap between germline ends came to 13 bases. The CDR3 is 12 residues long. The germline V gene encodes CDR1 MNHEY and CDR2 SVGAGI.

The chain couples TRBV18 to TRBJ2-7, with 10 bases lining up with TRBD2. CDR1 and CDR2 (germline): KGHSH, LQKENI. V gave up 6 bases and J gave up 4 bases; unmatched junction bases: 6. The CDR3 covers 14 residues. CDR3 residues: CASSPTSGLYEQYF. The CDR3 DNA follows: TGTGCCAGCTCTCCGACTAGCGGGTTATACGAGCAGTACTTC.

CDR3 loop: CASSPRGPGPTNEKLFF. CDR3 nucleotide sequence: TGTGCCAGCTCACCACGGGGTCCAGGGCCAACTAATGAAAAACTGTTTTTT. The rearrangement joins TRBV18 to TRBJ1-4; weak D call: TRBD1 (5 bases). This CDR3 is built from 17 residues. The V end was cut by 1 base, the J end by 0 bases, with 12 bases between. Germline V CDR1 and CDR2: KGHSH, LQKENI.

The J gene is TRBJ2-7, the V gene TRBV6-5, with TRBD2 matching over 12 bases. CDR1 is MNHEY and CDR2 is SVGAGI in the germline V gene. Trimming took 11 bases from V and 9 from J; bases not matched to a gene: 8. This CDR3 is 12 amino acids long. In DNA form, the CDR3 reads TGTGCCGGGACTAGCGGGCCCCGTGCGCAGTACTTC. The encoded protein is CAGTSGPRAQYF.

This clone was recorded once. J is TRBJ2-7 and V is TRBV6-1; the match to TRBD1 covers 9 bases. CDR3 length: 15 residues. Germline CDR1 and CDR2: MNHNS and SASEGT. The J segment lost 2 bases and the V segment lost 3 bases, leaving 5 bases of the junction unmatched. Written as DNA, the CDR3 is TGTGCCAGCAGTGAGCCGGGACAGGGAGCCTACGAGCAGTACTTC. It specifies CASSEPGQGAYEQYF.

This sequence joins TRBV29-1 and TRBJ1-2; perhaps TRBD1 as D (6 bases). This CDR3 comprises 16 residues. The V gene's germline CDR1 is SQVTM and CDR2 ANQGSEA. Trimming shortened V by 1 base and J by 0 bases, and 15 bases separated the two germline ends. The CDR3 sequence is CSVEAEQGAPNYGYTF. In DNA form, the CDR3 reads TGCAGCGTTGAAGCCGAACAGGGCGCTCCTAACTATGGCTACACCTTC.

The V call is TRBV10-2, the J call TRBJ1-5; no clear D gene. Germline-derived CDR1 and CDR2 are WSHSY and SAAADI. This CDR3 comprises 14 residues. The V end was cut by 9 bases, the J end by 0 bases, with 12 bases between. This CDR3 reads CARWAELSNQPQHF. In nucleotides, the CDR3 is TGCGCCAGATGGGCGGAACTTAGCAATCAGCCCCAGCATTTT.

The rearrangement uses TRBV7-9 and TRBJ1-2; D remains unclear. The V gene's germline CDR1 is SEHNR and CDR2 FQNEAQ (reference sequence). Trimming removed 1 base from V and 8 bases from J, with 14 bases in between. The CDR3 spans 14 residues. The CDR3 loop is CASSLGSDDRGYTF. The CDR3 DNA follows: TGTGCCAGCAGCTTAGGGTCAGACGATCGGGGCTACACCTTC.

This chain links TRBV19 with TRBJ1-5, with TRBD1 identical over 7 bases. The CDR3 totals 15 residues. CDR1 and CDR2 (germline): LNHDA, SQIVND (reference sequence). After removal of 11 bases from V and 0 bases from J, the junction contained 10 bases not matched to a gene. This chain's CDR3 is CAGGGGSYSNQPQHF. CDR3 bases: TGTGCCGGGGGAGGGGGCAGCTATAGCAATCAGCCCCAGCATTTT.

This rearrangement joins TRBV10-1 to TRBJ1-1; D not certain. The V end lost 3 bases, the J end lost 3 bases, and 8 bases lay between the germline ends. Germline CDR1 is WNHNN and CDR2 is SYGVQD (reference sequence). CDR3 size: 13 residues. For the CDR3, the DNA is TGCGCCAGCAGTGAACGGCAGTACACTGAAGCTTTCTTT. This translates into CASSERQYTEAFF.

The V and J genes are TRBV7-6 and TRBJ1-3, with D tentatively TRBD1 (6 bases). Trimming left V 5 bases short and J 0 bases short, with 11 bases between. The CDR3 runs to 15 residues. Germline assignment: CDR1 SGHVS and CDR2 FNYEAQ. The CDR3 sequence: CASSLGTSSGNTIYF. The CDR3 nucleotides read TGTGCCAGCAGCCTCGGGACATCCTCTGGAAACACCATATATTTT.

In nucleotides, the CDR3 is TGTGCCAGTAGTACCCAAAGGGGAGATACGCAGTATTTT. Protein sequence: CASSTQRGDTQYF. This rearrangement joins TRBV19 to TRBJ2-3; a weak D match, TRBD1 (5 bases). CDR3 length equals 13 residues. The germline CDR1 and CDR2 sequences are LNHDA and SQIVND (reference sequence). Trimming cost V 4 bases and J 5 bases, with 10 bases left between them.

The gene calls are TRBV4-2 and TRBJ2-2; 8 bases align to TRBD2. There are 15 residues in the CDR3. V lost 1 base, J lost 4 bases, and 2 bases stayed unmatched. Germline CDR1 and CDR2: LGHNA and YNFKEQ. Here the CDR3 DNA reads TGTGCCAGCAGCCAAGGGAGCGGGGGCACCGGGGAGCTGTTTTTT. Translating it yields CASSQGSGGTGELFF.

The gene calls are TRBV13 and TRBJ2-7; no clear D gene. CDR1 is PRHDT and CDR2 is FYEKMQ in the germline V gene (reference sequence). This CDR3 has 14 residues. Deletions cut 5 bases from V and 2 bases from J, with 13 bases between. CDR3: CASSPPTLAYEQYF. In DNA, the CDR3 is TGTGCCAGCAGCCCCCCGACATTGGCCTACGAGCAGTACTTC.

The chain joins TRBV10-1 to TRBJ1-1, with 10 positions matching TRBD1. V was pared by 6 bases and J by 4 bases, with 5 bases of the junction left unmatched. There are 14 residues in the CDR3. Germline V gene sequence: CDR1 WNHNN, CDR2 SYGVQD (reference sequence). CDR3 amino acids: CASSGDRGRTEAFF. As DNA, the CDR3 is TGCGCCAGCAGCGGGGACAGGGGACGCACTGAAGCTTTCTTT.

The chain recombines TRBV18 with TRBJ1-2; weak D call: TRBD1 (6 bases). Between the trimmed V and J ends, which lost 4 bases and 3 bases, there was a span of 15 bases. The CDR3 is made up of 15 amino acids. Germline V lookup: CDR1 KGHSH, CDR2 LQKENI. CDR3 region: CASSQSRYRDYGYTF. The CDR3 nucleotides are TGTGCCAGCTCACAATCAAGATACAGGGACTATGGCTACACCTTC.

This clone was picked up one time. The CDR3 region is CASSLSNYLTDTQYF. CDR3 nucleotides: TGTGCCAGCAGTTTATCGAACTATCTGACAGATACGCAGTATTTT. The chain has TRBV27 and TRBJ2-3; D uncertain. V gave up 0 bases and J gave up 3 bases, with 10 bases separating them. This CDR3 spans 15 amino acids. The germline gives CDR1 MNHEY, CDR2 SMNVEV (reference sequence).

This clone has more than one count but fewer than ten. The gene calls are TRBV18 and TRBJ1-5, with TRBD1 as a possible D gene (5 bases). The CDR3 length is 15 residues. Germline V lookup: CDR1 KGHSH, CDR2 LQKENI. V lost 6 bases and J 5 bases, leaving 17 bases between the germline ends. CDR3 sequence (DNA): TGTGCCAGCTCCACAGGTGCGGCACCGGATCAGCCCCAGCATTTT. Translation: CASSTGAAPDQPQHF.

This sequence joins TRBV18 and TRBJ1-1, with TRBD1 matching 8 bases. This CDR3 comprises 16 residues. Germline V gives CDR1 KGHSH, CDR2 LQKENI. J lost 0 bases, V lost 6 bases, and 9 bases had no gene match. This CDR3 is CASSHRTGSMNTEAFF. DNA of the CDR3: TGTGCCAGCTCTCATCGGACAGGGTCTATGAACACTGAAGCTTTCTTT.